This T cell receptor (beta chain) originates from a study of blood T cell repertoires in COVID-19. TCRdb's copy holds only in-frame clones and misses some; the assay was immunoSEQ multiplex PCR. This sample has around 250,000 clones, with around four fifths found just once. The length of the CDR3 is 13 residues. The germline CDR1 and CDR2 sequences are SGHTS and YDEGEE. The J segment lost 9 bases and the V segment lost 4 bases, leaving 7 bases of the junction unmatched. The sequence was obtained from a man aged 35 to 55 with active or convalescent COVID-19. V is TRBV5-8 and J is TRBJ2-4; TRBD1 agrees at 7 bases. Sequenced: peripheral blood. CDR3 in DNA: TGTGCCAGCAGCGCGTTACAGGGGATCATTCAGTACTTC. The encoded protein is CASSALQGIIQYF.